What follows are 18 T cell receptor beta chains derived from one specimen sequenced in a study of T cells after yellow fever vaccination. TCRdb re-analysed the 5' RACE reads in MiXCR, keeping a single row per CDR3 protein. Of roughly 50,000 distinct CDR3 sequences listed, 7.4% are singletons. The sequences come from CD8+ T cells sorted from PBMCs, collected less than 16 days after the first yellow fever vaccination. The source of these receptors is a man between 18 and 29 years old who received the YFV17D yellow fever vaccine.

This clonotype was detected ten times or more. The V gene is TRBV12-3 or TRBV12-4, the J gene TRBJ2-7; D uncertain. There are 14 residues in the CDR3. V lost 3 bases and J lost 0, with 9 bases in between. The chain's CDR3 is CASSLTSASYEQYF. For the CDR3, the DNA is TGTGCCAGCAGTTTGACTTCCGCCTCCTACGAGCAGTACTTC.

This clonotype was recorded many times. This rearrangement joins TRBV28 to TRBJ2-2; 8 positions match TRBD2. CDR1 MDHEN and CDR2 SYDVKM come from the germline V gene. V dropped 6 bases and J dropped 4; count of bases not matched to a gene: 4. The CDR3 is made up of 14 amino acids. The CDR3 sequence: CASSPSGGTGELFF. Here the CDR3 DNA reads TGTGCCAGCAGCCCCAGCGGGGGCACCGGGGAGCTGTTTTTT.

This clonotype was counted ten times or more. The rearrangement joins TRBV6-5 to TRBJ2-1; maybe TRBD2 (6 bases). Per germline, CDR1 MNHEY and CDR2 SVGAGI. V was pared by 4 bases and J by 10 bases, with 11 bases between. There are 12 residues in the CDR3. The CDR3 protein is CASSSLAGEQFF. CDR3 in DNA: TGTGCCAGCAGTTCTCTGGCGGGGGAGCAGTTCTTC.

This clonotype was detected many times. The rearrangement joins TRBV6-1 to TRBJ2-7, with a possible D match to TRBD1 (6 bases). Trimming took 8 bases from V and 2 from J, leaving 13 bases between them. Germline V lookup: CDR1 MNHNS, CDR2 SASEGT. The CDR3 is 13 residues long. The CDR3 region is CASGASGAYEQYV. The CDR3 nucleotides read TGTGCCAGCGGAGCTTCAGGGGCCTACGAGCAGTACGTC.

Worth noting for this clonotype: Being one base from a much bigger clone, this may be a read error. The CDR3 DNA reads as TGTGCCAGCAGCCTACAGCCTCCCTCAGGGGCCTACGAGCAGTACTTC. Residues: CASSLQPPSGAYEQYF. This sequence joins TRBV7-2 and TRBJ2-7, with D tentatively TRBD1 (6 bases). The CDR3 sequence is 16 residues long. V was clipped by 5 bases and J by 2 bases, with 19 bases between them. CDR1 SGHTA and CDR2 FQGNSA come from the germline V gene. The full variable domain, in which reference TRBV7-2 and TRBJ2-7 provide the parts outside the CDR3, is GAGVSQSPSNKVTEKGKDVELRCDPISGHTALYWYRQSLGQGLEFLIYFQGNSAPDKSGLPSDRFSAERTGGSVSTLTIQRTQQEDSAVYLCASSLQPPSGAYEQYFGPGTRLTVT.

This clonotype has a handful of counts. The rearrangement uses TRBV7-6 and TRBJ2-2, with 7 bases matching TRBD1. The CDR3 sequence is 13 residues long. Per germline, CDR1 SGHVS and CDR2 FNYEAQ. With 5 bases clipped from V and 6 bases from J, the junction kept 3 bases outside the gene matches. The CDR3 is CASSVTGAGELFF. The CDR3 region has the DNA TGTGCCAGCAGCGTAACAGGGGCCGGGGAGCTGTTTTTT. The complete variable domain, with remaining parts taken from reference TRBV7-6 and TRBJ2-2, reads GAGVSQSPRYKVTKRGQDVALRCDPISGHVSLYWYRQALGQGPEFLTYFNYEAQQDKSGLPNDRFSAERPEGSISTLTIQRTEQRDSAMYRCASSVTGAGELFFGEGSRLTVL.

This clonotype was seen repeatedly, ten times or more. This chain links TRBV7-9 with TRBJ1-2; no clear D. There are 15 residues in the CDR3. From germline, CDR1 is SEHNR and CDR2 FQNEAQ (reference sequence). Trimming took off 4 bases at V and 0 bases at J, with 12 bases between the two ends. CDR3 residues: CASSSLREANYGYTF. DNA for the CDR3: TGTGCCAGCAGCTCATTGAGGGAAGCTAACTATGGCTACACCTTC.

This clonotype was seen a single time. The CDR3 DNA reads as TGTGCCAGCGGCCCCGGCATCCTCTATGGCTACACCTTC. This encodes CASGPGILYGYTF. The J gene is TRBJ1-2, the V gene TRBV4-2, with unresolved D. V lost 8 bases, J lost 4 bases, and 14 bases lay in between. The germline CDR1 and CDR2 sequences are LGHNA and YNFKEQ. The CDR3 is 13 residues long.

This clonotype has at least ten counts. The rearrangement uses TRBV6-5 and TRBJ2-7, with TRBD2 identical over 8 bases. Losses at the gene ends were 5 bases for V and 6 bases for J; bases not matched to a gene: 6. The CDR3 runs to 13 residues. Germline CDR1 MNHEY, CDR2 SVGAGI. CDR3 nucleotide sequence: TGTGCCAGCAGTCCCGGGACTAGTTCCGAGCAGTACTTC. Its translation: CASSPGTSSEQYF.

This chain joins TRBV3-1 and TRBJ2-3, with 13 nucleotides matching TRBD2. Unmatched junction bases numbered 12, after V lost 10 bases and J lost 2 bases. This CDR3 has 17 amino acids. The V gene's germline CDR1 is LGHDT and CDR2 YNNKEL (reference sequence). The CDR3: CATSYAGTSGVTDTQYF. The CDR3 DNA is TGTGCCACCAGTTACGCCGGGACTAGCGGGGTCACAGATACGCAGTATTTT.

The table lists this clonotype with many counts. In DNA, the CDR3 is TGTGCCAGCAGTGCGGGACCTTATAGCAATCAGCCCCAGCATTTT. Residues: CASSAGPYSNQPQHF. The V gene is TRBV6-1, the J gene TRBJ1-5; D may be TRBD1 (5 bases). The CDR3 contains 15 residues. Per germline, CDR1 MNHNS and CDR2 SASEGT. V lost 4 bases to trimming and J lost 0 bases, with 10 bases between them.

In this sample, this clonotype turned up many times. This chain links TRBV5-1 with TRBJ1-2; D is possibly TRBD1 (5 bases). Trimming took off 0 bases at V and 3 bases at J, with 18 bases between the two ends. This CDR3 region has 17 residues. Germline V gene data show CDR1 as SGHRS and CDR2 as YFSETQ. The CDR3 DNA reads as TGCGCCAGCAGCTTGGCCCCTTCACGGGACGGGTACTATGGCTACACCTTC. Its protein is CASSLAPSRDGYYGYTF.

At least ten counts were recorded for this clonotype. The chain employs TRBV5-1 and TRBJ2-7; the match to TRBD1 covers 7 bases. Germline CDR1 and CDR2: SGHRS and YFSETQ. CDR3 length: 14 amino acids. With 4 bases clipped from V and 5 bases from J, the junction kept 9 bases outside the gene matches. The CDR3 loop is CASSPWTGTDEQYF. In DNA form, the CDR3 reads TGCGCCAGCAGCCCCTGGACAGGCACCGACGAGCAGTACTTC.

Many counts were recorded for this clonotype. In DNA, the CDR3 is TGTGCCAGCAGCCGGACGAAACAAGAGACCCAGTACTTC. Its translation is CASSRTKQETQYF. The chain uses TRBV5-4 and TRBJ2-5; D gene unclear. The V gene's germline CDR1 is SGHNT and CDR2 YYREEE (reference sequence). The CDR3 consists of 13 residues. V lost 4 bases and J lost 2, with 9 bases in between.

The table lists this clonotype with many counts. The chain joins TRBV12-3 or TRBV12-4 to TRBJ1-4, with TRBD1 matching over 8 bases. V gave up 7 bases and J gave up 14 bases; unmatched junction bases: 12. The CDR3 contains 13 residues. The CDR3 bases are TGTGCCAGCACCGTGGACAGGGCAGGGTTGCTGTTTTTT. Translated, it gives CASTVDRAGLLFF.

This clonotype occurred many times. The chain combines TRBV4-3 with TRBJ2-6; weak D call: TRBD2 (6 bases). The CDR3 extends over 17 amino acids. CDR1 LGHNA and CDR2 YSLEER come from the germline V gene. V was cut by 1 base and J by 2 bases, with 12 bases left in between. The CDR3 DNA reads TGCGCCAGCAGCCAAGGAGGAGGGAGTGCTGGGGCCAACGTCCTGACTTTC. It encodes CASSQGGGSAGANVLTF.

This clonotype was counted at least ten times. The V call is TRBV20-1, the J call TRBJ2-5, with 10 bases fitting TRBD2. This CDR3 comprises 13 residues. In germline, CDR1 is DFQATT, CDR2 SNEGSKA (reference sequence). CDR3 DNA: TGCCTATGTAGCGGGGGGTTTTCAGAGACCCAGTACTTC. Translation: CLCSGGFSETQYF.

This clonotype was counted ten times or more. J is TRBJ1-5 and V is TRBV15; D unresolved. The CDR3 spans 13 residues. Trimming took off 4 bases at V and 4 bases at J, with 8 bases between the two ends. The germline V gene has CDR1 LNHNV and CDR2 YYDKDF (reference sequence). The CDR3 bases are TGTGCCACCAGCATTGGCAGGAATCAGCCCCAGCATTTT. It translates to CATSIGRNQPQHF.